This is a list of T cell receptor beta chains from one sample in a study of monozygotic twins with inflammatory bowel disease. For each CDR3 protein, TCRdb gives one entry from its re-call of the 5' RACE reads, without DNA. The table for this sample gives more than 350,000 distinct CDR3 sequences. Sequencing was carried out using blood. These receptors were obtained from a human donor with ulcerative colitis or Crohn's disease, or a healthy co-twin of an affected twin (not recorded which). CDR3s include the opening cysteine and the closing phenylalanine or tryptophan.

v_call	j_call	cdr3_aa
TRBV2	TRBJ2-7	CASSERQGPVWEQYF
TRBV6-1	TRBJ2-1	CASRRTHIVGEQFF
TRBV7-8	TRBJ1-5	CASSSTGGTQPQHF
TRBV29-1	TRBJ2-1	CSVGGTSGRPNGVSYNEQFF
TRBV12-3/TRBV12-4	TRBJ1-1	CASSSGLKNTEAFF
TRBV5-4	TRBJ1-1	CASSLGGVLNTEAFF
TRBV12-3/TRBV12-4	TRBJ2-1	CASRPSGSYNEQFF
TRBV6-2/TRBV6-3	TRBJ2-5	CASSDGRQETQYF
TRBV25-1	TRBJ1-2	CASSRYYGYTF
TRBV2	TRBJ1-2	CASILTGTNYGYTF
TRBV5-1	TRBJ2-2	CASSLTSGFTGELFF
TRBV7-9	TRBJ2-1	CASSFSGRLYNEQFF
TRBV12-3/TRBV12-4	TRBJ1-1	CASSLRRDRHTEAFF
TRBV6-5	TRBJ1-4	CASSYSGQANEKLFF
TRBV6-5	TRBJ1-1	CASRDFKDTEAFF
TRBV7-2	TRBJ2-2	CASSSYLGQPHTGELFF
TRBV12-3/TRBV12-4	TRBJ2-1	CASSLGPGRRNEQFF
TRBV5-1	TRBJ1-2	CASSEGKANYGYTF
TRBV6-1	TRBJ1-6	CASSEGQGSSPLHF
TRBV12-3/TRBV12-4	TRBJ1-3	CASSLGRSGNTIYF
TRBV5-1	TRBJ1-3	CASSLEGISGNTIYF
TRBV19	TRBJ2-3	CASSTPGQGSSNTQYF
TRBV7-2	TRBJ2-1	CASSLRQIYNEQFF
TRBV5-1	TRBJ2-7	CASSLDSHSYEQYF
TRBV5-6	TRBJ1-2	CASSLGRSGIYGYTF